These 11 T cell receptor beta chains were all obtained from the same sample, sequenced in a study of shared clonotypes between healthy human individuals. Repertoires were generated with immunoSEQ multiplex PCR, while TCRdb's copy carries only in-frame clones and drops some. The sample holds hundreds of thousands of clones, 75% to 85% seen once. The sequenced sample consisted of PBMCs. Source of these receptors: a woman aged 40 to 50 in good health. Some clones in this sample may be carry-over from other donors' samples.

V is TRBV2 and J is TRBJ2-5; D may be TRBD1 (6 bases). Germline values: CDR1 SNHLY, CDR2 FYNNEI. With 5 bases removed from V and 5 bases from J, the gap between germline ends came to 24 bases. The CDR3 covers 17 residues. The CDR3 nucleotides are TGTGCCAGCAGTCCCCCTGGGCAGGGGCCCCCAGGGGAGACCCAGTACTTC. This sequence encodes CASSPPGQGPPGETQYF.

CDR3 loop: CASSSTGALYEQYF. In DNA form, the CDR3 reads TGTGCCAGCAGTTCGACAGGGGCCTTATACGAGCAGTACTTC. The chain has TRBV28 and TRBJ2-7; 8 bases match TRBD1. The CDR3 totals 14 residues. V shed 4 bases and J 4 bases; nucleotides not matched to a gene: 6. CDR1 is MDHEN and CDR2 is SYDVKM in the germline V gene.

This clone was seen at least ten times. The chain recombines TRBV28 with TRBJ2-3, with D uncertain. Germline V lookup: CDR1 MDHEN, CDR2 SYDVKM. The CDR3 spans 16 residues. Between the trimmed V and J ends, which lost 6 bases and 0 bases, there was a span of 16 bases. The CDR3 reads CASSYLTRRSTDTQYF. For the CDR3, the DNA is TGTGCCAGCAGCTACCTCACCAGGCGGAGCACAGATACGCAGTATTTT.

The V call is TRBV2, the J call TRBJ2-3, with D possibly called TRBD1 or TRBD2 (5 bases each). The CDR3 totals 16 residues. Trimming pared 7 bases from V and 1 base from J, leaving 18 bases between. Germline CDR1 SNHLY, CDR2 FYNNEI. The CDR3 DNA follows: TGTGCCAGCACAACACAGGACTGGGTGGGCACAGATACGCAGTATTTT. Amino acid sequence: CASTTQDWVGTDTQYF.

The rearrangement joins TRBV29-1 to TRBJ2-5; 7 bases agree with TRBD2. The DNA end is a closer match to TRBJ2-7, so the J assignment may be wrong. CDR1 and CDR2 from the germline V gene are SQVTM and ANQGSEA. This CDR3 region has 12 residues. CDR3 DNA: TGCAGCGTTGAATCTGGACTAGACGAGCAGTACTTC. Its protein is CSVESGLDEQYF.

There are a few counts of this clone. The V call is TRBV5-4, the J call TRBJ1-4; D is perhaps TRBD1 (5 bases). Germline loops: CDR1 SGHNT, CDR2 YYREEE (reference sequence). The CDR3 is 12 residues long. Trimming cost V 7 bases and J 7 bases, with 11 bases left between them. CDR3 in DNA: TGTGCCAGCCGGCAGGGTACTGAAAAACTGTTTTTT. Its protein is CASRQGTEKLFF.

The chain has TRBV5-8 and TRBJ2-7; no definite D call. This CDR3 is built from 10 residues. Per the germline V gene, CDR1 is SGHTS and CDR2 is YDEGEE. With 6 bases removed from V and 11 bases from J, the gap between germline ends came to 12 bases. DNA of the CDR3: TGTGCCAGCATCTCTTTACTGGAGTACTTC. This sequence encodes CASISLLEYF.

CDR3 in amino acids: CASSQPGSSYEQYF. The CDR3 nucleotides read TGCGCCAGTAGCCAACCAGGGAGCTCCTACGAGCAGTACTTC. The rearrangement joins TRBV5-1 to TRBJ2-7; perhaps D is TRBD1 or TRBD2 (5 bases each). There are 14 residues in the CDR3. The V end was cut by 8 bases, the J end by 0 bases, with 15 bases between. CDR1 and CDR2 (germline): SGHRS, YFSETQ.

This chain connects TRBV5-6 to TRBJ2-1, with D possibly TRBD2 on 8 matching bases. The V and J ends lost 4 bases and 11 bases respectively, with 22 bases between them. This CDR3 contains 15 residues. The V gene's germline CDR1 is SGHDT and CDR2 YYEEEE. The CDR3: CASSRVAGQRGKQFF. DNA of the CDR3: TGTGCCAGCAGCCGAGTAGCGGGACAGCGGGGGAAGCAGTTCTTC.

The chain employs TRBV5-1 and TRBJ2-1; a possible D gene is TRBD2 (5 bases). CDR1 SGHRS and CDR2 YFSETQ come from the germline V gene. V was pared by 10 bases and J by 1 base, with 12 bases between. The CDR3 is 13 amino acids. CDR3 nucleotide sequence: TGCGCCTCCGAGAGGGTTTCCTACAATGAGCAGTTCTTC. It encodes CASERVSYNEQFF.

J is TRBJ1-2 and V is TRBV9; D unresolved. V lost 5 bases and J 2 bases, leaving 13 bases between the germline ends. Germline V CDR1 and CDR2: SGDLS, YYNGEE. This CDR3 has 14 residues. The CDR3 region has the DNA TGTGCCAGCAGACAAGGGAGCACCAACTATGGCTACACCTTC. Its protein product is CASRQGSTNYGYTF.